This T cell receptor beta chain was sequenced during a study of blood T cell repertoires in COVID-19. As for the study in general: Material from acute and convalescent COVID-19 was sourced from the United States, Italy and Spain. PBMCs, B-cell-depleted T cells, or T cells were the source of the cDNA or gDNA that made up the material.

Original methodology: The authors estimated nucleated cell counts from reference gene primer amplification. Sequencing was performed with immunoSEQ multiplex PCR; in TCRdb, only in-frame clones are kept and a portion is missing. V, J and clone size were drawn from that table, and D and trimming were deduced from the DNA. The table includes 200,000 to 250,000 clones, 88% detected once. Losses at the gene ends were 3 bases for V and 4 bases for J; bases not matched to a gene: 8. The germline CDR1 and CDR2 sequences are DFQATT and SNEGSKA (reference sequence). There are 16 residues in the CDR3. The material sequenced was peripheral blood. The receptor was derived from a woman aged 60-75 years with acute or convalescent COVID-19. This chain links TRBV20-1 with TRBJ2-3; 12 bases align to TRBD2. The CDR3 DNA is TGCAGTGCTAGTCGGCTAGCGGGAGGGCCCTCAGATACGCAGTATTTT. Amino acid sequence: CSASRLAGGPSDTQYF.